These 26 T cell receptor beta chains share one sample of origin, sequenced in a study of blood T cell repertoires in COVID-19. This table comes from immunoSEQ multiplex PCR, and its TCRdb copy is limited to in-frame clones, with some not included. Of around 100,000 clones in the sample, roughly 90% were seen once. Sequences were obtained from peripheral blood. These receptor sequences come from a woman aged 55 to 70 with acute or convalescent COVID-19.

V and J are TRBV5-1 and TRBJ2-3, with D perhaps matching TRBD2 (6 bases). In germline, CDR1 is SGHRS, CDR2 YFSETQ. Between the trimmed V and J ends, which lost 6 bases and 6 bases, there was a span of 14 bases. The CDR3 is 13 residues long. CDR3 loop: CASNQGGGDTQYF. For the CDR3, the DNA is TGCGCCAGCAACCAGGGTGGGGGGGATACGCAGTATTTT.

The V call is TRBV3-1 (or the pseudogene TRBV3-2), the J call TRBJ1-4, with TRBD1 identical over 11 bases. The germline V gene has CDR1 LGHDT and CDR2 YNNKEL (reference sequence). This CDR3 is built from 15 residues. Losses at the gene ends were 3 bases for V and 8 bases for J; bases not matched to a gene: 5. The CDR3 loop is CASSQAGTGGEKLFF. As DNA, the CDR3 is TGTGCCAGCAGCCAGGCCGGGACAGGGGGGGAAAAACTGTTTTTT.

This rearrangement joins TRBV7-3 to TRBJ2-1; 7 nucleotides line up with TRBD1. From germline, CDR1 is SGHTA and CDR2 FQGTGA. There are 16 residues in the CDR3. V gave up 8 bases and J gave up 4 bases; unmatched junction bases: 14. CDR3 loop: CASGEPGTAPYNEQFF. Written as DNA, the CDR3 is TGTGCCAGCGGAGAACCCGGGACAGCACCTTACAATGAGCAGTTCTTC.

The V call is TRBV27, the J call TRBJ2-5; D is ambiguous. Germline V gene lookup returns CDR1 MNHEY and CDR2 SMNVEV (reference sequence). This CDR3 contains 17 residues. Trimming shortened V by 3 bases and J by 1 base, and 18 bases separated the two germline ends. CDR3 DNA: TGTGCCAGCAGTTTTGGGTCCAGGTTTTCCTCCCAAGAGACCCAGTACTTC. This gives the protein CASSFGSRFSSQETQYF.

CDR3 loop: CASSVDGGIADTQYF. CDR3 nucleotide sequence: TGTGCCAGCAGCGTAGACGGGGGGATCGCAGATACGCAGTATTTT. This chain connects TRBV9 to TRBJ2-3, with 7 bases lining up with TRBD2. Germline values: CDR1 SGDLS, CDR2 YYNGEE. This CDR3 region has 15 residues. The trim removed 0 bases at V and 4 bases at J, leaving 5 bases unmatched. The variable domain in full, with the rest retrieved from reference TRBV9 and TRBJ2-3, is DSGVTQTPKHLITATGQRVTLRCSPRSGDLSVYWYQQSLDQGLQFLIQYYNGEERAKGNILERFSAQQFPDLHSELNLSSLELGDSALYFCASSVDGGIADTQYFGPGTRLTVL.

This chain links TRBV5-4 with TRBJ1-1; 10 bases agree with TRBD1. The CDR3 consists of 15 residues. The V gene end was trimmed by 4 bases and the J gene end by 5 bases; junction bases not matched to a gene: 8. Germline-derived CDR1 and CDR2 are SGHNT and YYREEE (reference sequence). CDR3 amino acids: CASSNRDRGGTEAFF. CDR3 coding DNA: TGTGCCAGCAGCAACCGGGACAGGGGTGGAACTGAAGCTTTCTTT.

The chain combines TRBV9 with TRBJ2-5, with D possibly being TRBD1 (5 bases). Trimming pared 4 bases from V and 1 base from J, leaving 11 bases between. The CDR3 sequence is 14 residues long. Germline assignment: CDR1 SGDLS and CDR2 YYNGEE. CDR3 residues: CASSTHRSQETQYF. The CDR3 nucleotides read TGTGCCAGCAGCACGCACAGGAGCCAAGAGACCCAGTACTTC.

The chain has TRBV6-5 and TRBJ1-1; D gene uncertain. V was shortened by 7 bases and J by 0 bases, with 15 bases between the two germline ends. Germline CDR1 MNHEY, CDR2 SVGAGI. The CDR3 runs to 15 residues. The CDR3 bases are TGTGCCAGCAAAGTGAGGAAGAATCTGAACACTGAAGCTTTCTTT. Its translation is CASKVRKNLNTEAFF.

The chain couples TRBV28 to TRBJ2-3; 11 positions agree with TRBD2. The CDR3 is made up of 15 amino acids. V trimming: 7 bases; J trimming: 3 bases; junction bases outside the gene matches: 6. CDR1 MDHEN and CDR2 SYDVKM come from the germline V gene. CDR3 nucleotides: TGTGCCAGCACCTCGGGACTAGCGGAAACAGATACGCAGTATTTT. Its translation: CASTSGLAETDTQYF.

The chain joins TRBV6-6 to TRBJ2-3; 10 nucleotides match TRBD2. This CDR3 is built from 16 residues. Per the germline V gene, CDR1 is MNHNY and CDR2 is SVGAGI (reference sequence). Unmatched junction bases numbered 7, after V lost 2 bases and J lost 5 bases. The CDR3 loop reads CASSYRVAGGRDTQYF. In DNA form, the CDR3 reads TGTGCCAGCAGTTACAGGGTAGCGGGAGGAAGAGATACGCAGTATTTT.

This chain connects TRBV2 to TRBJ2-1; 12 nucleotides agree with TRBD2. The CDR3 has 16 amino acids. Germline assignment: CDR1 SNHLY and CDR2 FYNNEI. V was clipped by 2 bases and J by 6 bases; unmatched bases: 5. The CDR3 sequence is CASSEPGTSGSNEQFF. The CDR3, as DNA: TGTGCCAGCAGTGAACCGGGGACTAGCGGGTCCAATGAGCAGTTCTTC.

The DNA for the CDR3 is TGTGCCAGCAGTTTGGAGTGGGGAAACACCATATATTTT. Protein product: CASSLEWGNTIYF. This rearrangement joins TRBV28 to TRBJ1-3; D unresolved. The CDR3 is 13 amino acids. The germline V gene encodes CDR1 MDHEN and CDR2 SYDVKM. V lost 3 bases, J lost 4 bases, and 7 bases lay in between. The complete variable domain, with remaining parts taken from reference TRBV28 and TRBJ1-3, reads DVKVTQSSRYLVKRTGEKVFLECVQDMDHENMFWYRQDPGLGLRLIYFSYDVKMKEKGDIPEGYSVSREKKERFSLILESASTNQTSMYLCASSLEWGNTIYFGEGSWLTVV.

Worth noting for this clone: Mismatch with germline at one junction end may stem from a read error. The chain carries TRBV30 and TRBJ1-1, with D possibly TRBD1 on 6 matching bases. The CDR3 runs 14 residues. Germline V lookup: CDR1 GTSNPN, CDR2 SVGIG (reference sequence). CDR3 sequence (DNA): TGTGCCGGGAGGTATGGGGGCCTCGAAGGGGAAGCTTTCTTT. It specifies CAGRYGGLEGEAFF. The full variable domain, its missing parts supplied by reference TRBV30 and TRBJ1-1, is SQTIHQWPATLVQPVGSPLSLECTVEGTSNPNLYWYRQAAGRGLQLLFYSVGIGQISSEVPQNLSASRPQDRQFILSSKKLLLSDSGFYLCAGRYGGLEGEAFFGQGTRLTVV.

The chain carries TRBV7-6 and TRBJ2-7; 10 bases are a match to TRBD1. This CDR3 has 15 residues. Germline V gene sequence: CDR1 SGHVS, CDR2 FNYEAQ. V shed 3 bases and J 4 bases; nucleotides not matched to a gene: 6. The CDR3 region is CASSLAGQGSYEQYF. CDR3 nucleotides: TGTGCCAGCAGCTTGGCGGGACAGGGGTCTTACGAGCAGTACTTC.

V and J are TRBV25-1 and TRBJ2-1; 12 bases match TRBD2. V lost 10 bases, J lost 5 bases, and 12 bases stayed unmatched. The CDR3 is made up of 16 amino acids. Germline V lookup: CDR1 MGHDK, CDR2 SYGVNS. CDR3 DNA: TGTGCCACCGGGACTAGCGGGCCTTCGGCTAACAATGAGCAGTTCTTC. Amino acid sequence: CATGTSGPSANNEQFF.

V gene TRBV6-6 combines with J gene TRBJ2-2; 9 nucleotides agree with TRBD1. V shed 10 bases and J 6 bases; nucleotides not matched to a gene: 15. Per the germline V gene, CDR1 is MNHNY and CDR2 is SVGAGI (reference sequence). This CDR3 has 16 amino acids. The CDR3 here is CAIQQGAFRSSGELFF. In DNA, the CDR3 is TGTGCCATTCAACAGGGGGCCTTTAGGAGCTCCGGGGAGCTGTTTTTT.

Turning to this clone: The sample contains more than one DNA sequence encoding this CDR3. The V call is TRBV5-1, the J call TRBJ1-1, with 7 bases matching TRBD1. The ends lost 0 bases at V and 0 bases at J; junction bases unmatched: 2. Per germline, CDR1 SGHRS and CDR2 YFSETQ. The CDR3 runs to 15 residues. The CDR3 DNA reads TGCGCCAGCAGCTTGGGACAGGGTTTGAACACTGAAGCTTTCTTT. Its protein is CASSLGQGLNTEAFF.

This clone was recorded once. This chain uses TRBV5-1 with TRBJ2-3, with D maybe TRBD2 (6 bases). CDR3 length equals 14 residues. From germline, CDR1 is SGHRS and CDR2 YFSETQ. Trimming took off 4 bases at V and 1 base at J, with 10 bases between the two ends. Here the CDR3 reads CASSASSGTDTQYF. The CDR3 nucleotides are TGCGCCAGCAGCGCCTCTAGCGGCACAGATACGCAGTATTTT.

The chain joins TRBV3-1 (or the pseudogene TRBV3-2) to TRBJ2-5; perhaps TRBD2 as D (5 bases). The CDR3 totals 16 residues. Germline V gene lookup returns CDR1 LGHDT and CDR2 YNNKEL (reference sequence). Between the trimmed V and J ends, which lost 0 bases and 2 bases, there was a span of 13 bases. The CDR3 DNA follows: TGTGCCAGCAGCCAAGAGATAGGAGGATTTCAAGAGACCCAGTACTTC. Encoded protein: CASSQEIGGFQETQYF.

V usage is TRBV5-1 and J usage is TRBJ2-2; D is unclear. Germline V gene lookup returns CDR1 SGHRS and CDR2 YFSETQ. The CDR3 length is 16 residues. Trimming took 0 bases from V and 4 from J, leaving 13 bases between them. The CDR3: CASSLDDSSGTGELFF. The CDR3 DNA reads TGCGCCAGCAGCTTGGATGATAGCTCGGGCACCGGGGAGCTGTTTTTT.

V and J are TRBV12-3 or TRBV12-4 and TRBJ2-2, with D possibly matching TRBD2 (5 bases). V was shortened by 8 bases and J by 6 bases, with 13 bases between the two germline ends. This CDR3 has 13 amino acids. The CDR3 bases are TGTGCCAGCCGATTTCAGGAGGCCGGGGAGCTGTTTTTT. Translated: CASRFQEAGELFF.

J is TRBJ2-7 and V is TRBV20-1; possible D gene TRBD2, 6 bases. The CDR3 runs 15 residues. V lost 3 bases and J 3 bases, leaving 18 bases between the germline ends. Germline CDR1 is DFQATT and CDR2 is SNEGSKA (reference sequence). CDR3 sequence: CSASTGQVGGYEQYF. The CDR3 nucleotides read TGCAGTGCTAGTACTGGACAAGTCGGGGGCTACGAGCAGTACTTC.

The V gene is TRBV20-1, the J gene TRBJ1-2, with D tentatively TRBD1 (5 bases). Germline CDR1 and CDR2: DFQATT and SNEGSKA (reference sequence). The CDR3 spans 13 residues. V was pared by 3 bases and J by 4 bases, with 12 bases between. DNA for the CDR3: TGCAGTGCTAGTCGGGGGGTCGGCTATGGCTACACCTTC. Amino acid sequence: CSASRGVGYGYTF.

The V and J genes are TRBV3-1 (or the pseudogene TRBV3-2) and TRBJ2-3; 7 bases fit TRBD2. Losses at the gene ends were 6 bases for V and 1 base for J; bases not matched to a gene: 4. Germline V CDR1 and CDR2: LGHDT, YNNKEL (reference sequence). This CDR3 spans 14 amino acids. CDR3 sequence: CASRARGGTDTQYF. The CDR3 nucleotides read TGTGCCAGCAGGGCTCGGGGGGGCACAGATACGCAGTATTTT.

J is TRBJ2-3 and V is TRBV5-4; D not certain. The ends were cut back, 0 bases at V and 1 base at J, with 6 bases in the middle. Per the germline V gene, CDR1 is SGHNT and CDR2 is YYREEE (reference sequence). This CDR3 has 14 amino acids. The CDR3 DNA sequence: TGTGCCAGCAGCTTGGAACTTCGCACAGATACGCAGTATTTT. It specifies CASSLELRTDTQYF.

The CDR3 here is CASSGGPGQVQETQYF. For the CDR3, the DNA is TGTGCCAGCTCTGGGGGTCCCGGACAGGTTCAAGAGACCCAGTACTTC. J is TRBJ2-5 and V is TRBV18; 7 nucleotides align to TRBD1. Germline lookup yields CDR1 KGHSH and CDR2 LQKENI. This CDR3 has 16 amino acids. Losses at the gene ends were 6 bases for V and 2 bases for J; bases not matched to a gene: 12.